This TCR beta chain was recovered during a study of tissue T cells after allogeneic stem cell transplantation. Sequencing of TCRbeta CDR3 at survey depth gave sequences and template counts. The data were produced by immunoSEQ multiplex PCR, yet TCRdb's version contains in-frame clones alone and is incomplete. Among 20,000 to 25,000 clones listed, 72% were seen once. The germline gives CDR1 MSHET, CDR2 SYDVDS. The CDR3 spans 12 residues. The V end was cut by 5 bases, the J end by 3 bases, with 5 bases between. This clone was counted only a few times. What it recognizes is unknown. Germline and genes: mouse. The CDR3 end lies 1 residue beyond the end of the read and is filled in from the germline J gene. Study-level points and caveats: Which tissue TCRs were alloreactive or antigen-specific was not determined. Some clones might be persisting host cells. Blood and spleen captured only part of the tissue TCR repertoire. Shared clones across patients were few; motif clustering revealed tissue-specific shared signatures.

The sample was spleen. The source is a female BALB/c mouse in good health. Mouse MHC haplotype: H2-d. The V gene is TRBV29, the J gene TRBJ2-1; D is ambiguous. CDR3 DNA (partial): TGTGCTAGCAGTGTCCTCTATGCTGAGCAGTTC. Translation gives CASSVLYAEQF. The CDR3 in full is CASSVLYAEQFF.